Described below is a single TCR beta chain sequence and its context. These data originate in a study of control samples from healthy donors and cancer patients. There are 11 residues in the CDR3. Trimming removed 4 bases from V and 13 bases from J, with 11 bases in between. The germline V gene has CDR1 WSHSY and CDR2 SAAADI. Only in-frame clones appear in the TCRdb table, and some are missing; sequencing was by immunoSEQ multiplex PCR. The table shows approximately 70,000 clones, with 90% occurring only once. The receptor was derived from a woman in her 50s with colorectal cancer. Material: PBMCs. This sequence joins TRBV10-2 and TRBJ2-1, with D unclear. CDR3 nucleotide sequence: TGCGCCAGCAGTGGTAGCTTGGGACAGTTCTTC. Its translation is CASSGSLGQFF.